A single sample gave rise to the 30 T cell receptor beta chains below, sequenced in a study of T cells in Graves' hyperthyroidism and ophthalmopathy. Authors of the study amplified TCR beta CDR3 regions from RNA transcripts. The primer set for the first-round RT-PCR of the TCR CDR3 was HTBI. TCRdb independently ran MiXCR on the multiplex PCR reads; one entry per CDR3 protein. Of around 450,000 distinct CDR3 sequences listed, 15% to 18% are singletons. Sequencing was performed on blood. The receptors come from a woman younger than 30 with Graves' hyperthyroidism.

The chain recombines TRBV6-1 with TRBJ1-6; 7 positions match TRBD1. The germline gives CDR1 MNHNS, CDR2 SASEGT. The CDR3 runs to 15 residues. J was trimmed by 11 bases and V by 5 bases; bases with no gene match: 12. The CDR3 DNA reads TGTGCCAGCAGTCAGGGGGGGGGTCCGAATCCACCCCTCCACTTT. Its translation is CASSQGGGPNPPLHF.

There are many counts of this clonotype. The V and J genes are TRBV20-1 and TRBJ1-1; D is possibly TRBD1 (6 bases). Trimming shortened V by 6 bases and J by 5 bases, and 13 bases separated the two germline ends. In germline, CDR1 is DFQATT, CDR2 SNEGSKA (reference sequence). This CDR3 has 12 residues. CDR3: CSAVSQGTEAFF. Here the CDR3 DNA reads TGCAGTGCCGTTAGTCAGGGGACTGAAGCTTTCTTT.

This clonotype was found many times. The V call is TRBV19, the J call TRBJ1-1; D is possibly TRBD1 (5 bases). This CDR3 contains 14 residues. Germline V gives CDR1 LNHDA, CDR2 SQIVND (reference sequence). The germline V and J ends were trimmed by 4 bases and 3 bases, with 12 bases remaining between them. For the CDR3, the DNA is TGTGCCAGTAGTAATAACAGGCCCTACACTGAAGCTTTCTTT. Its translation is CASSNNRPYTEAFF.

The chain is built from TRBV9 and TRBJ1-4; D is undetermined. Trimming left V 0 bases short and J 7 bases short, with 16 bases between. This CDR3 region has 16 residues. Germline CDR1 SGDLS, CDR2 YYNGEE. The CDR3 DNA reads TGTGCCAGCAGCGTAGACAATCCGGGTTTGGGTGAAAAACTGTTTTTT. Encoded protein: CASSVDNPGLGEKLFF.

The table lists this clonotype with many counts. V usage is TRBV28 and J usage is TRBJ1-1, with 9 bases that match TRBD1. CDR3 length equals 14 residues. Looked up from germline, CDR1 is MDHEN and CDR2 is SYDVKM. V lost 2 bases, J lost 6 bases, and 4 bases stayed unmatched. For the CDR3, the DNA is TGTGCCAGCAGTTTAGGACAGGGGAAGGCTGAAGCTTTCTTT. It is translated as CASSLGQGKAEAFF.

This clonotype was picked up a small number of times. The rearrangement uses TRBV6-1 and TRBJ2-7; 14 bases match TRBD2. The CDR3 sequence is 16 residues long. The V gene's germline CDR1 is MNHNS and CDR2 SASEGT. The ends lost 6 bases at V and 1 base at J; junction bases unmatched: 5. CDR3 DNA sequence: TGTGCCAGCAGGCGGACTAGCGGGGGGCCTTCCTACGAGCAGTACTTC. Amino acid sequence: CASRRTSGGPSYEQYF.

This clonotype was detected ten times or more. The genes are TRBV24-1 and TRBJ1-1, with 8 bases aligning to TRBD1. The germline CDR1 and CDR2 sequences are KGHDR and SFDVKD. Trimming took 3 bases from V and 6 from J; bases not matched to a gene: 8. The CDR3 runs to 15 residues. CDR3 protein: CATSDGSGGGAEAFF. DNA of the CDR3: TGTGCCACCAGTGATGGATCAGGGGGCGGCGCTGAAGCTTTCTTT.

The V call is TRBV4-1, the J call TRBJ2-7, with 8 bases that match TRBD1. The CDR3 sequence is 16 residues long. Trimming took 8 bases from V and 4 from J; bases not matched to a gene: 16. The germline V gene has CDR1 MGHRA and CDR2 YSYEKL. CDR3 nucleotides: TGCGCCAGCGGCCCAATTGTCGGACAGGGCCAATACGAGCAGTACTTC. Protein product: CASGPIVGQGQYEQYF.

This chain connects TRBV4-2 to TRBJ2-3; TRBD2 aligns across 12 bases. CDR1 and CDR2 from the germline V gene are LGHNA and YNFKEQ. The CDR3 length is 16 residues. With V trimmed by 2 bases and J by 3 bases, 3 bases remained unmatched. CDR3 sequence (DNA): TGTGCCAGCAGCCAACGGACTAGCGGGGAGACAGATACGCAGTATTTT. Its protein is CASSQRTSGETDTQYF.

This clonotype was counted many times. This chain connects TRBV28 to TRBJ2-1, with D possibly TRBD1 on 5 matching bases. Trimming cost V 2 bases and J 3 bases, with 11 bases left between them. Germline loops: CDR1 MDHEN, CDR2 SYDVKM. The CDR3 extends over 15 amino acids. The CDR3 region has the DNA TGTGCCAGCAGTTTACCCACAGGTATCTACAATGAGCAGTTCTTC. Translated: CASSLPTGIYNEQFF.

This clonotype was found a few times. This sequence joins TRBV3-1 and TRBJ2-2; the D is unclear. The V end was cut by 1 base, the J end by 3 bases, with 15 bases between. CDR3 length: 17 amino acids. Germline V gene sequence: CDR1 LGHDT, CDR2 YNNKEL (reference sequence). Here the CDR3 reads CASSQAVSDSDTGELFF. The CDR3 DNA follows: TGTGCCAGCAGCCAAGCGGTGTCGGATTCGGACACCGGGGAGCTGTTTTTT.

This clonotype was recorded many times. The chain carries TRBV7-9 and TRBJ1-1; D may be TRBD1 (6 bases). The CDR3 length is 14 residues. CDR1 SEHNR and CDR2 FQNEAQ come from the germline V gene (reference sequence). Between the trimmed V and J ends, which lost 2 bases and 6 bases, there was a span of 13 bases. CDR3 amino acids: CASSLTQGKPEAFF. CDR3 DNA sequence: TGTGCCAGCAGCTTAACACAGGGTAAACCTGAAGCTTTCTTT.

V and J are TRBV10-3 and TRBJ2-1, with D maybe TRBD2 (5 bases). The length of the CDR3 is 11 residues. V was cut by 6 bases and J by 8 bases, with 8 bases left in between. Germline V gene sequence: CDR1 ENHRY, CDR2 SYGVKD. The chain's CDR3 is CAIRLGDEQFF. CDR3 nucleotide sequence: TGTGCCATCAGACTAGGCGATGAGCAGTTCTTC.

This clonotype has more than one count but fewer than ten. The J gene is TRBJ2-1, the V gene TRBV6-1; TRBD1 agrees at 12 bases. Germline CDR1 reads MNHNS; CDR2 reads SASEGT. The CDR3 totals 15 residues. Losses at the gene ends were 6 bases for V and 8 bases for J; bases not matched to a gene: 8. The CDR3 DNA reads as TGTGCCAGCAGACTCCCGGGACAGGGGGCCTATGAGCAGTTCTTC. Translation: CASRLPGQGAYEQFF.

This clonotype was seen ten or more times. The chain joins TRBV2 to TRBJ1-2, with no clear D. This CDR3 region has 10 residues. Deletions cut 8 bases from V and 7 bases from J, with 8 bases between. Per the germline V gene, CDR1 is SNHLY and CDR2 is FYNNEI. CDR3 region: CASLTSGYTF. CDR3 nucleotides: TGTGCCAGCCTCACGTCTGGCTACACCTTC.

This clonotype was seen ten or more times. This sequence joins TRBV11-3 and TRBJ2-5, with 10 bases matching TRBD2. Per the germline V gene, CDR1 is SGHNT and CDR2 is YENEEA. Germline trimming cut 2 bases from V and 2 bases from J; bases unmatched to any gene: 5. CDR3 length equals 16 residues. CDR3 amino acids: CASSLRLAGGQETQYF. The CDR3 DNA sequence: TGTGCCAGCAGCTTACGACTAGCGGGCGGGCAAGAGACCCAGTACTTC.

This clonotype was detected ten times or more. The chain uses TRBV6-6 and TRBJ1-1; no reliable D call. The CDR3 sequence is 15 residues long. V was shortened by 0 bases and J by 8 bases, with 16 bases between the two germline ends. Germline V gene data show CDR1 as MNHNY and CDR2 as SVGAGI (reference sequence). CDR3 nucleotide sequence: TGTGCCAGCAGTTACTCTGATAGGTGGGGAGGAGAAGCTTTCTTT. It specifies CASSYSDRWGGEAFF.

This chain joins TRBV20-1 and TRBJ2-2; D might be TRBD2 (7 bases). The CDR3 runs 15 residues. The germline V gene has CDR1 DFQATT and CDR2 SNEGSKA (reference sequence). V lost 1 base to trimming and J lost 3 bases, with 12 bases between them. The CDR3 bases are TGCAGTGCTAGAGCCGGGGGGCCGGACACCGGGGAGCTGTTTTTT. It encodes CSARAGGPDTGELFF.

This clonotype was observed at least ten times. V gene TRBV6-2 or TRBV6-3 combines with J gene TRBJ2-1; TRBD1 is a possible D gene (5 bases). From germline, CDR1 is MNHEY and CDR2 SVGEGT. Trimming took off 7 bases at V and 7 bases at J, with 8 bases between the two ends. This CDR3 spans 11 amino acids. CDR3 in DNA: TGTGCCAGCACTAGGGGAAATGAGCAGTTCTTC. This codes for CASTRGNEQFF.

In this sample, this clonotype turned up many times. A much larger clone sits a single nucleotide away, making a read error possible. V usage is TRBV12-3 or TRBV12-4 and J usage is TRBJ2-2, with D hard to call. There are 14 residues in the CDR3. The V and J ends lost 1 base and 4 bases respectively, with 7 bases between them. In nucleotides, the CDR3 is TGTGCCAGCAGTTTAGGAGGACCCACCGGGGAGCTGTTTTTT. This encodes CASSLGGPTGELFF.

Turning to this clonotype: Being one base from a much bigger clone, this may be a read error. V gene TRBV7-9 combines with J gene TRBJ1-5; D uncertain. The CDR3 sequence is 14 residues long. Per germline, CDR1 SEHNR and CDR2 FQNEAQ (reference sequence). The CDR3 is CARSLDGSNQPQHF. The CDR3, as DNA: TGTGCCCGCAGCTTGGACGGAAGCAATCAGCCCCAGCATTTT.

Remarks on this clonotype: A much larger clone lies one base from this, so it may be a read error. The conserved phenylalanine or tryptophan is not found at the CDR3 terminus, so this likely reflects a read error. V is TRBV5-1 and J is TRBJ2-1; no clear D. Germline V gene sequence: CDR1 SGHRS, CDR2 YFSETQ. The CDR3 spans 15 residues. The V end was cut by 4 bases, the J end by 0 bases, with 11 bases between. The CDR3 protein is CASSPRQSSYNEQFL. CDR3 bases: TGCGCCAGCAGCCCCCGGCAGAGCTCCTACAATGAGCAGTTCCTC.

Comments on this clonotype: A much bigger clone sits one base away, suggesting this may be a read error. The rearrangement joins TRBV7-2 to TRBJ2-7; TRBD2 matches 14 bases. Germline V gives CDR1 SGHTA, CDR2 FQGNSA. The CDR3 consists of 16 residues. The CDR3 DNA is TGTGCCGGCAGCCCGCGGACTAGCGGGGGGTCTTTAAAGCAGTACTTC. It specifies CAGSPRTSGGSLKQYF.

This clonotype was detected many times. The CDR3 nucleotides read TGTGCCAGCAGAGCCTTGGACAGGGGGATAGACGAGCAGTACTTC. Amino acid sequence: CASRALDRGIDEQYF. The rearrangement joins TRBV27 to TRBJ2-7; TRBD1 agrees at 10 bases. Germline V gene lookup returns CDR1 MNHEY and CDR2 SMNVEV (reference sequence). This CDR3 is 15 amino acids long. The J segment lost 5 bases and the V segment lost 6 bases, leaving 10 bases of the junction unmatched.

J is TRBJ1-2 and V is TRBV19; D not certain. With 6 bases removed from V and 1 base from J, the gap between germline ends came to 15 bases. Germline V CDR1 and CDR2: LNHDA, SQIVND (reference sequence). The CDR3 covers 15 residues. The CDR3, as DNA: TGTGCCAGTAGCCCCGGACCCCGTTTTAACTATGGCTACACCTTC. Its protein is CASSPGPRFNYGYTF.

This clonotype was detected a few times. This rearrangement joins TRBV3-1 to TRBJ2-7; D might be TRBD1 (5 bases). Germline assignment: CDR1 LGHDT and CDR2 YNNKEL (reference sequence). CDR3 length: 14 amino acids. Trimming cost V 4 bases and J 0 bases, with 10 bases left between them. CDR3 sequence: CASSPTDSSYEQYF. DNA of the CDR3: TGTGCCAGCAGCCCGACAGATAGCTCCTACGAGCAGTACTTC.

This chain connects TRBV27 to TRBJ2-1; 8 bases align to TRBD2. The CDR3 length is 18 residues. Germline assignment: CDR1 MNHEY and CDR2 SMNVEV (reference sequence). The V and J ends lost 4 bases and 0 bases, in that order; junction bases with no gene match: 11. CDR3: CASSWTPPGTSSYNEQFF. The CDR3 bases are TGTGCCAGCAGTTGGACCCCTCCCGGGACTAGCTCCTACAATGAGCAGTTCTTC.

This clonotype was seen more than once but under ten times. J is TRBJ2-2 and V is TRBV6-1; D might be TRBD1 or TRBD2, each matching 6 bases. Trimming left V 11 bases short and J 0 bases short, with 19 bases between. The CDR3 runs 16 residues. The germline V gene has CDR1 MNHNS and CDR2 SASEGT. The CDR3 sequence: CAGGRWAGTNTGELFF. The DNA for the CDR3 is TGTGCCGGGGGCCGGTGGGCGGGAACGAACACCGGGGAGCTGTTTTTT.

In this sample, this clonotype turned up many times. A junction boundary mismatches the germline segment, possibly from a read error. The J gene is TRBJ1-3, the V gene TRBV5-1; D call uncertain. This CDR3 has 13 amino acids. Per the germline V gene, CDR1 is SGHRS and CDR2 is YFSETQ. The CDR3 DNA reads TGTGCCAGCAGTTCGCTTTCTGGAAACACCATATATTTT. Translation gives CASSSLSGNTIYF.

This clonotype occurred a few times. V usage is TRBV5-1 and J usage is TRBJ2-3; 9 bases fit TRBD1. This CDR3 is built from 14 residues. CDR1 and CDR2 from the germline V gene are SGHRS and YFSETQ. Losses at the gene ends were 6 bases for V and 3 bases for J; bases not matched to a gene: 5. CDR3: CASTIGQGTDTQYF. CDR3 coding DNA: TGCGCCAGCACTATTGGACAGGGGACAGATACGCAGTATTTT.